Below are 26 T cell receptor beta chains sequenced from a single sample in a study of shared T cell receptors in the human thymus. Repertoires were generated with immunoSEQ multiplex PCR, while TCRdb's copy carries only in-frame clones and drops some. The sample holds about 610,000 clones, around nine tenths seen once. The sample was also linked to a second study, of human thymus T cells.

Material: thymocytes. The receptors derive from a boy younger than two with a congenital heart defect.

The chain links TRBV14 to TRBJ1-1; 11 bases line up with TRBD1. CDR3 length: 15 residues. V was pared by 4 bases and J by 5 bases, with 6 bases of the junction left unmatched. The germline V gene encodes CDR1 SGHDN and CDR2 FVKESK. DNA for the CDR3: TGTGCCAGCAGCCGAGGGACAGGGGGTCGAACTGAAGCTTTCTTT. Protein product: CASSRGTGGRTEAFF.

This sequence joins TRBV7-8 and TRBJ2-3; 9 bases match TRBD2. CDR1 is SGHVS and CDR2 is FQNEAQ in the germline V gene. V lost 8 bases to trimming and J lost 3 bases; unmatched junction nucleotides: 9. This CDR3 region has 15 residues. In DNA form, the CDR3 reads TGTGCCAGCTTAACCGGGACTAGCAAAACAGATACGCAGTATTTT. Residues: CASLTGTSKTDTQYF.

The V call is TRBV5-1, the J call TRBJ2-2; 14 bases match TRBD2. Germline V gene data show CDR1 as SGHRS and CDR2 as YFSETQ. The length of the CDR3 is 21 residues. The J segment lost 4 bases and the V segment lost 2 bases, leaving 16 bases of the junction unmatched. The CDR3 is CASSFRSPGTSGRRATGELFF. As DNA, the CDR3 is TGCGCCAGCAGCTTTAGGTCCCCCGGGACTAGCGGGAGAAGGGCCACCGGGGAGCTGTTTTTT.

The chain is built from TRBV5-4 and TRBJ2-7, with 8 bases identical to TRBD2. The CDR3 is 16 residues long. The ends lost 0 bases at V and 2 bases at J; junction bases unmatched: 7. CDR1 is SGHNT and CDR2 is YYREEE in the germline V gene (reference sequence). In DNA, the CDR3 is TGTGCCAGCAGCTTGGATGTAGCGGGATCCACCTACGAGCAGTACTTC. This translates into CASSLDVAGSTYEQYF.

This chain joins TRBV6-5 and TRBJ1-2, with D tentatively TRBD1 (5 bases). The CDR3 sequence is 15 residues long. V dropped 2 bases and J dropped 4 bases, with 14 bases sitting between them. Looked up from germline, CDR1 is MNHEY and CDR2 is SVGAGI. CDR3 protein: CASSYLLSGGYGYTF. CDR3 bases: TGTGCCAGCAGTTACCTATTGTCCGGGGGCTATGGCTACACCTTC.

The gene calls are TRBV27 and TRBJ2-1; possible D gene TRBD2, 6 bases. Trimming stripped 10 bases from V and 2 bases from J, with 15 bases between. The CDR3 sequence is 14 residues long. Germline loops: CDR1 MNHEY, CDR2 SMNVEV (reference sequence). Written as DNA, the CDR3 is TGTGCCACCCGAACCTTAGCGGCCTACAATGAGCAGTTCTTC. Its protein is CATRTLAAYNEQFF.

The V and J genes are TRBV4-3 and TRBJ2-1; D is perhaps TRBD2 (5 bases). V lost 0 bases and J lost 4, with 22 bases in between. CDR1 LGHNA and CDR2 YSLEER come from the germline V gene. CDR3 size: 19 residues. CDR3 DNA: TGCGCCAGCAGCCAAGAGAGACACGGGGTGAAGAACTTATACAATGAGCAGTTCTTC. It specifies CASSQERHGVKNLYNEQFF.

The chain joins TRBV4-3 to TRBJ2-1; 9 nucleotides match TRBD2. The trim removed 0 bases at V and 9 bases at J, leaving 6 bases unmatched. This CDR3 contains 15 residues. Germline loops: CDR1 LGHNA, CDR2 YSLEER. The CDR3 is CASSQDTGTSSEQFF. The CDR3 DNA sequence: TGCGCCAGCAGCCAAGACACCGGGACTAGCAGTGAGCAGTTCTTC.

The chain is built from TRBV9 and TRBJ2-1; 14 bases agree with TRBD2. V shed 3 bases and J 9 bases; nucleotides not matched to a gene: 11. CDR3 size: 17 residues. Germline assignment: CDR1 SGDLS and CDR2 YYNGEE. This CDR3 is CASSASTSGRAKGEQFF. Here the CDR3 DNA reads TGTGCCAGCAGCGCGTCGACTAGCGGGAGGGCAAAGGGTGAGCAGTTCTTC.

This clone appeared once. V gene TRBV7-2 combines with J gene TRBJ2-3; 9 positions match TRBD2. Looked up from germline, CDR1 is SGHTA and CDR2 is FQGNSA. This CDR3 has 16 residues. After removal of 1 base from V and 4 bases from J, the junction contained 6 bases not matched to a gene. This chain's CDR3 is CASSLGGAGGSDTQYF. CDR3 sequence (DNA): TGTGCCAGCAGCTTAGGGGGAGCGGGGGGATCAGATACGCAGTATTTT.

This chain uses TRBV5-4 with TRBJ2-7, with D perhaps TRBD2 (7 bases). The V end lost 2 bases, the J end lost 11 bases, and 20 bases lay between the germline ends. The CDR3 is 14 amino acids. Looked up from germline, CDR1 is SGHNT and CDR2 is YYREEE (reference sequence). The CDR3 DNA is TGTGCCAGCAGCTTCGGGGGGCGAAGAGGGGCGGAGTACTTC. This sequence encodes CASSFGGRRGAEYF.

Here the CDR3 reads CASSEVRGRDGGELFF. DNA of the CDR3: TGTGCCAGCAGTGAAGTGCGGGGGAGAGATGGCGGGGAGCTGTTTTTT. V and J are TRBV6-1 and TRBJ2-2, with 7 bases that match TRBD2. The germline gives CDR1 MNHNS, CDR2 SASEGT. V shed 1 base and J 7 bases; nucleotides not matched to a gene: 9. The CDR3 spans 16 residues.

The rearrangement joins TRBV7-9 to TRBJ1-1, with D unresolved. The ends were cut back, 2 bases at V and 1 base at J, with 11 bases in the middle. The germline V gene encodes CDR1 SEHNR and CDR2 FQNEAQ (reference sequence). The length of the CDR3 is 15 residues. In DNA form, the CDR3 reads TGTGCCAGCAGCTTATATGGCATCGAGAACACTGAAGCTTTCTTT. It translates to CASSLYGIENTEAFF. The complete variable domain, with remaining parts taken from reference TRBV7-9 and TRBJ1-1, reads DTGVSQNPRHKITKRGQNVTFRCDPISEHNRLYWYRQTLGQGPEFLTYFQNEAQLEKSRLLSDRFSAERPKGSFSTLEIQRTEQGDSAMYLCASSLYGIENTEAFFGQGTRLTVV.

This chain connects TRBV25-1 to TRBJ1-4; 10 bases are shared with TRBD1. Trimming took 8 bases from V and 8 from J; bases not matched to a gene: 11. CDR3 length: 15 amino acids. Germline V gene lookup returns CDR1 MGHDK and CDR2 SYGVNS. For the CDR3, the DNA is TGTGCCAGCCAAGGGACAGGGGTGTGGAGGGAAAAACTGTTTTTT. Translated, it gives CASQGTGVWREKLFF.

This chain links TRBV6-5 with TRBJ2-1; weak D call: TRBD2 (6 bases). The germline V gene encodes CDR1 MNHEY and CDR2 SVGAGI. Trimming took 2 bases from V and 6 from J, leaving 17 bases between them. The CDR3 is made up of 16 amino acids. The CDR3 DNA follows: TGTGCCAGCAGTTACGAGCTAGCGCCGTCCGCCAATGAGCAGTTCTTC. Protein: CASSYELAPSANEQFF.

The J gene is TRBJ2-1, the V gene TRBV4-3; a weak D match, TRBD2 (6 bases). Looked up from germline, CDR1 is LGHNA and CDR2 is YSLEER. The CDR3 spans 13 residues. V lost 0 bases to trimming and J lost 10 bases, with 10 bases between them. The CDR3 reads CASSQELANEQFF. CDR3 coding DNA: TGCGCCAGCAGCCAAGAGCTAGCGAACGAGCAGTTCTTC.

The CDR3 sequence is CASSCTSGRAGGTDTQYF. For the CDR3, the DNA is TGTGCCAGCAGCTGTACTAGCGGGAGGGCCGGTGGCACAGATACGCAGTATTTT. The chain combines TRBV28 with TRBJ2-3, with TRBD2 matching 13 bases. This CDR3 has 18 residues. Per germline, CDR1 MDHEN and CDR2 SYDVKM. The V segment lost 6 bases and the J segment 1 base; nucleotides outside the gene matches: 10.

This chain links TRBV5-1 with TRBJ2-3; 7 positions match TRBD2. V lost 4 bases to trimming and J lost 5 bases; unmatched junction nucleotides: 19. The CDR3 spans 18 residues. The germline V gene has CDR1 SGHRS and CDR2 YFSETQ. CDR3 DNA sequence: TGCGCCAGCAGCCTCACCCCCCTTGGGGGGAGGGCCGTAGATACGCAGTATTTT. The encoded protein is CASSLTPLGGRAVDTQYF.

V gene TRBV7-9 combines with J gene TRBJ2-1; TRBD2 aligns across 12 bases. V shed 1 base, J shed 3 bases, and the junction held 7 bases outside the gene matches. CDR1 is SEHNR, CDR2 FQNEAQ, per germline (reference sequence). This CDR3 has 18 residues. This chain's CDR3 is CASSLEASGRAFYNEQFF. DNA of the CDR3: TGTGCCAGCAGCTTAGAAGCTAGCGGGAGGGCTTTCTACAATGAGCAGTTCTTC.

The rearrangement links TRBV30 to TRBJ1-5; D unresolved. CDR1 is GTSNPN, CDR2 SVGIG, per germline (reference sequence). The V end lost 0 bases, the J end lost 3 bases, and 21 bases lay between the germline ends. This CDR3 contains 18 residues. CDR3 sequence reads: CAWSVPKLPTRDNQPQHF. CDR3 coding DNA: TGTGCCTGGAGTGTACCCAAACTCCCGACTAGGGACAATCAGCCCCAGCATTTT.

The rearrangement uses TRBV5-1 and TRBJ2-3, with 10 bases aligning to TRBD2. Germline V gives CDR1 SGHRS, CDR2 YFSETQ. This CDR3 is built from 17 residues. V lost 4 bases to trimming and J lost 2 bases; unmatched junction nucleotides: 10. The CDR3 nucleotides read TGCGCCAGCAGCCCTACCCTAGCGGGAGACCCCACAGATACGCAGTATTTT. Amino acid sequence: CASSPTLAGDPTDTQYF.

The chain combines TRBV7-2 with TRBJ1-1, with D tentatively TRBD1 (5 bases). Germline CDR1 reads SGHTA; CDR2 reads FQGNSA. The length of the CDR3 is 12 residues. The V end was cut by 4 bases, the J end by 5 bases, with 8 bases between. The CDR3 coding sequence is TGTGCCAGCAGCTACGCAGGGACTGAAGCTTTCTTT. This sequence encodes CASSYAGTEAFF.

Only one count was recorded for this clone. The chain joins TRBV30 to TRBJ1-2; D not resolved. From germline, CDR1 is GTSNPN and CDR2 SVGIG (reference sequence). This CDR3 has 10 amino acids. V lost 5 bases and J lost 4, with 5 bases in between. CDR3 sequence (DNA): TGTGCCTGGGGCGGCTATGGCTACACCTTC. This gives the protein CAWGGYGYTF.

The rearrangement links TRBV27 to TRBJ2-5; D is possibly TRBD2 (5 bases). This CDR3 is 13 amino acids long. Germline V gene data show CDR1 as MNHEY and CDR2 as SMNVEV (reference sequence). V gave up 6 bases and J gave up 1 base, with 9 bases separating them. CDR3 amino acids: CASRPSGQETQYF. CDR3 sequence (DNA): TGTGCCAGCAGACCAAGCGGCCAAGAGACCCAGTACTTC.

This chain uses TRBV13 with TRBJ2-5; TRBD2 aligns across 9 bases. The CDR3 spans 16 residues. Germline assignment: CDR1 PRHDT and CDR2 FYEKMQ (reference sequence). The V gene end was trimmed by 1 base and the J gene end by 4 bases; junction bases not matched to a gene: 7. Here the CDR3 reads CASSLVSAGGRETQYF. The CDR3 DNA reads TGTGCCAGCAGCTTAGTGTCGGCGGGAGGGCGAGAGACCCAGTACTTC.

This sequence joins TRBV5-6 and TRBJ1-1; 10 positions agree with TRBD1. CDR3 length equals 16 residues. Germline lookup yields CDR1 SGHDT and CDR2 YYEEEE. V lost 0 bases, J lost 4 bases, and 6 bases stayed unmatched. DNA of the CDR3: TGTGCCAGCAGCTTGGGTGGACAGGGGGTGGTCACTGAAGCTTTCTTT. Translating gives CASSLGGQGVVTEAFF.